This TCR beta chain was recovered during a study of CXCR3-negative and CXCR3-positive naive CD8 T cells. A note on this clonotype: Its cognate antigen is unknown.

Study results and limitations: TRB CDR3 hydrophobicity was greater in CXCR3-positive naive cells than in CXCR3-negative naive cells.

Libraries were UMI-labeled 5' RACE TRB cDNA. For each CDR3 protein, TCRdb gives one entry from its re-call of the 5' RACE reads, without DNA. The sample's table shows tens of thousands of distinct CDR3 sequences. Every CD8+ subset sample held around 300,000 flow-sorted cells, done in triplicate. The sequenced sample was naive CXCR3+ CD8+ T cells from blood. This sample's subset: CD45RO-CCR7+CD27+CD95- naive CD8+ T cells expressing CXCR3 (TNR3+). The receptor was isolated from a human donor in good health. Some clones in this sample may be carry-over from other donors' samples.

The CDR3 reads CASREDSNQPQHF. This chain uses TRBV28 with TRBJ1-5. This CDR3 is built from 13 residues. Germline CDR1 MDHEN, CDR2 SYDVKM.